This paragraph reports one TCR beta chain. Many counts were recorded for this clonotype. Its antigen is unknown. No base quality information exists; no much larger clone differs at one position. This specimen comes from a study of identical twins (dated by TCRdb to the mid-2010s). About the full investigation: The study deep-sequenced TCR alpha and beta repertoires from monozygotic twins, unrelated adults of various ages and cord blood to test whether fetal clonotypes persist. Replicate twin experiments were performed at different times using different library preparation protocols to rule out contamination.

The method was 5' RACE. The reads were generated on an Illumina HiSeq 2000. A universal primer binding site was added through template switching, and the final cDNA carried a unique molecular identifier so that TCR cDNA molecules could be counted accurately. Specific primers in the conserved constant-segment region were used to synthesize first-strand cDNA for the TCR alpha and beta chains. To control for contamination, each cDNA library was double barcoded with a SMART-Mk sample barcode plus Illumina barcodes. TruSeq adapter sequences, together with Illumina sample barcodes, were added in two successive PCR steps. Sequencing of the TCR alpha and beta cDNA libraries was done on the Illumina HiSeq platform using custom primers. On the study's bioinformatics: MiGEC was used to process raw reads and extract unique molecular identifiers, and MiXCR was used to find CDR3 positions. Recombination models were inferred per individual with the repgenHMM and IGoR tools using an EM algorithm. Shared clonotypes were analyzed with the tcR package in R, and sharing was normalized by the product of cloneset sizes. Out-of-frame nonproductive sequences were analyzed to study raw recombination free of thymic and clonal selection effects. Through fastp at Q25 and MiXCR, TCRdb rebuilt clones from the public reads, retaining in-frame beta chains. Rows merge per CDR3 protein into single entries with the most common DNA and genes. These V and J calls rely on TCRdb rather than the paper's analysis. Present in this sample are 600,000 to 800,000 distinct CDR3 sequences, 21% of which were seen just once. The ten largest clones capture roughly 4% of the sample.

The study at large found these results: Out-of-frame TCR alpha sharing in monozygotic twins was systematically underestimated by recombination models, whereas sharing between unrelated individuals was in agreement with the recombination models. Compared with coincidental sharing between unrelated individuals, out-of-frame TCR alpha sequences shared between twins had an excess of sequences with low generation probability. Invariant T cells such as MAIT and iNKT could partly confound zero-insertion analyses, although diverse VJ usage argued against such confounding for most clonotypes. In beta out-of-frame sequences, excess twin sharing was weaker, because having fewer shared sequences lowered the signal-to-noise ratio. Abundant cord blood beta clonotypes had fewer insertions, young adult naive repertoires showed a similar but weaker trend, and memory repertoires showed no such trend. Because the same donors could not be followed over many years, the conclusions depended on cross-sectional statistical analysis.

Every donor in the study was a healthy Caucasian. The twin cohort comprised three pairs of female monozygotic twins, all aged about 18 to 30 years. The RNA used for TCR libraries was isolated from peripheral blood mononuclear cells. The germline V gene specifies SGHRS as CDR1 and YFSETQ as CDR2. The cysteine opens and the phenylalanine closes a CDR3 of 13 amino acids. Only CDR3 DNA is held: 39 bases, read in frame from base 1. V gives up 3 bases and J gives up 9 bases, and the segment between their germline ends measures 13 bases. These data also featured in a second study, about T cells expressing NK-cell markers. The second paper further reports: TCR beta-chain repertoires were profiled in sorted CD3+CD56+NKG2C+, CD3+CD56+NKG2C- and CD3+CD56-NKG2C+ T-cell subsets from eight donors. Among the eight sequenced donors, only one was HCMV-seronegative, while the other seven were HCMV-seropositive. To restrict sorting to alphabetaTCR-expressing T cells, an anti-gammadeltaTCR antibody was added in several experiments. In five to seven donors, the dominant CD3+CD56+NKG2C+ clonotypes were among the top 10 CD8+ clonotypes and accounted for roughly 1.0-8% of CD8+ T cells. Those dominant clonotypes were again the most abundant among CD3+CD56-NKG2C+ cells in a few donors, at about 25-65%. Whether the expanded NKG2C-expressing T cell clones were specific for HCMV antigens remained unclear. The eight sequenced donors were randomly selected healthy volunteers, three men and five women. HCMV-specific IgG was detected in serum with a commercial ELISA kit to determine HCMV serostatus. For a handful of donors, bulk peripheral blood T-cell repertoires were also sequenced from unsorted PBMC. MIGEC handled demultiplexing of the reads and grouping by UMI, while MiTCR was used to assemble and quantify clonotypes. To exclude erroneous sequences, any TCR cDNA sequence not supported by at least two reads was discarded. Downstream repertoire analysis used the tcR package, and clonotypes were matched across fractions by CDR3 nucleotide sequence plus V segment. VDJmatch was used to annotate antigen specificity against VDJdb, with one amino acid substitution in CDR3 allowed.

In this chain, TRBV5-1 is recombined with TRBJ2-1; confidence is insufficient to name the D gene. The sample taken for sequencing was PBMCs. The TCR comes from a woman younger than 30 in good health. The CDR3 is CASSSSDAVEQFF. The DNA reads TGCGCCAGCAGCTCCTCGGATGCTGTTGAGCAGTTCTTC.